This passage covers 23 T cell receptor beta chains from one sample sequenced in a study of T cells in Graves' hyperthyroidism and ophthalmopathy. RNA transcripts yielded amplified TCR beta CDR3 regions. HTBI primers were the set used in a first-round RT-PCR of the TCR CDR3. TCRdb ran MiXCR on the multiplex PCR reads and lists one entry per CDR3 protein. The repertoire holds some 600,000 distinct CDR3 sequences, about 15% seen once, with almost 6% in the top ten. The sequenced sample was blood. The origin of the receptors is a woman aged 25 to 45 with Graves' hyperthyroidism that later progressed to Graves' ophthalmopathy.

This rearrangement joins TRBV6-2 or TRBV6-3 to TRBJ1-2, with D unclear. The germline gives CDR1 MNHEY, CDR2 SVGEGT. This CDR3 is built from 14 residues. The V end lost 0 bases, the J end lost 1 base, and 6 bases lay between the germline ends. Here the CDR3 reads CASSYSAVNYGYTF. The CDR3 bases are TGTGCCAGCAGTTACTCGGCGGTTAACTATGGCTACACCTTC.

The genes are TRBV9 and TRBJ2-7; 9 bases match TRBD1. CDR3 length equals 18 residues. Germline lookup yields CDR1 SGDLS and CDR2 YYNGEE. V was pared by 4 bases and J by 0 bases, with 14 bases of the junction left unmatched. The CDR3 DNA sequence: TGTGCCAGCAGCTCCGTCCCGGGACAGGGTCCGAGCTCCTACGAGCAGTACTTC. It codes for CASSSVPGQGPSSYEQYF.

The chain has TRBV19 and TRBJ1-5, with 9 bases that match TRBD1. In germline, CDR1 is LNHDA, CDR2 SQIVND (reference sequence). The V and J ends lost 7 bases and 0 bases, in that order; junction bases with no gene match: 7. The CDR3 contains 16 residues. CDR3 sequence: CASTPRTGDSNQPQHF. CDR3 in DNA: TGTGCCAGTACACCCAGGACAGGGGATAGCAATCAGCCCCAGCATTTT.

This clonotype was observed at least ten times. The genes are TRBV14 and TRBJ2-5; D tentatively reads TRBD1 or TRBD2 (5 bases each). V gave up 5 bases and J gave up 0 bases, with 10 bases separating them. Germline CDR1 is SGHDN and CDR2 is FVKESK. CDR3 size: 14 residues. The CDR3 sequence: CASSERDDQETQYF. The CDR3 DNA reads TGTGCCAGCAGCGAACGGGACGACCAAGAGACCCAGTACTTC.

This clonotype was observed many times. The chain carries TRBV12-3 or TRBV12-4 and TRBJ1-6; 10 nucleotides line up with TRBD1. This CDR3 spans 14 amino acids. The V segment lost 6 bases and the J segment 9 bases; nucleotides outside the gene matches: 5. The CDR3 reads CASREGTGVSPLHF. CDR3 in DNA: TGTGCCAGCAGGGAGGGGACAGGGGTTTCACCCCTCCACTTT.

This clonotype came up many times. The CDR3 DNA reads as TGTGCCAGCAGCTTGTTTCAGGGCGACTATGGCTACACCTTC. Protein product: CASSLFQGDYGYTF. The chain recombines TRBV5-5 with TRBJ1-2; D is perhaps TRBD1 (5 bases). Trimming took 1 base from V and 3 from J, leaving 10 bases between them. Germline V gene lookup returns CDR1 SGHKS and CDR2 YYEKEE (reference sequence). This CDR3 is 14 amino acids long.

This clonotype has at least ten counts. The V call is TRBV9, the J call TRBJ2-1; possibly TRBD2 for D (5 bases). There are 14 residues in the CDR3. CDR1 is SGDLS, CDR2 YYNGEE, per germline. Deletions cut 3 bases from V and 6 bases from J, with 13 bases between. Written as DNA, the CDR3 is TGTGCCAGCAGCGCCGTGCTAGCAGGCAATGAGCAGTTCTTC. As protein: CASSAVLAGNEQFF.

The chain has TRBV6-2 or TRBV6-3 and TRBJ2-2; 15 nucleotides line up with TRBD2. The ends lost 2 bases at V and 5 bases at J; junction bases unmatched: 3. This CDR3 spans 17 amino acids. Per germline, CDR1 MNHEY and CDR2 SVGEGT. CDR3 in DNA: TGTGCCAGCAGTTACACGGGACTAGCGGGAGGAACCGGGGAGCTGTTTTTT. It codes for CASSYTGLAGGTGELFF.

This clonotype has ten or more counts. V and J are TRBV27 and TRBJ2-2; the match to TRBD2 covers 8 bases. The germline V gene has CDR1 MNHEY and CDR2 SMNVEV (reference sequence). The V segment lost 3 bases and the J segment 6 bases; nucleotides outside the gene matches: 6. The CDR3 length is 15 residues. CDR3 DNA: TGTGCCAGCAGTTTCTCCGGGAGGGGTGCCGGGGAGCTGTTTTTT. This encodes CASSFSGRGAGELFF.

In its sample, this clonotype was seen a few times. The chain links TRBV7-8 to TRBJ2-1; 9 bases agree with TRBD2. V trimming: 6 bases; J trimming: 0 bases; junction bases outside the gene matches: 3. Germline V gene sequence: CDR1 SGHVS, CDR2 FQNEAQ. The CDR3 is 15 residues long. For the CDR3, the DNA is TGTGCCAGCAGACGGCGGGAGGGCTCCTACAATGAGCAGTTCTTC. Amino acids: CASRRREGSYNEQFF.

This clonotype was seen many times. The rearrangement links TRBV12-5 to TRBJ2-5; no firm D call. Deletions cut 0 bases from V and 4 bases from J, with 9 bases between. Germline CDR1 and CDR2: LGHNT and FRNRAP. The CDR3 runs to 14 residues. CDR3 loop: CASGLVPAVETQYF. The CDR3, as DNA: TGTGCTAGTGGTTTGGTACCGGCAGTAGAGACCCAGTACTTC.

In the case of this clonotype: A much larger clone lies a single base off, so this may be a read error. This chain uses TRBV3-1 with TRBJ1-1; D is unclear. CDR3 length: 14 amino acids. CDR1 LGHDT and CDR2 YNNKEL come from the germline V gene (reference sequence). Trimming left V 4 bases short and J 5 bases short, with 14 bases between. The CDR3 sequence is CASSPSLGETEAFF. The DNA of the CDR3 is TGTGCCAGCAGCCCCAGCCTCGGTGAGACTGAAGCTTTCTTT.

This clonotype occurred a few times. CDR3 sequence: CASSIVEGGEQYF. The CDR3 nucleotides read TGTGCCAGTAGTATAGTGGAGGGTGGCGAGCAGTACTTC. The V gene is TRBV19, the J gene TRBJ2-7, with D tentatively TRBD2 (6 bases). Trimming removed 1 base at V and 6 bases at J, with 10 bases between. Germline V gene sequence: CDR1 LNHDA, CDR2 SQIVND (reference sequence). The CDR3 contains 13 residues. The full variable domain, in which reference TRBV19 and TRBJ2-7 provide the parts outside the CDR3, is DGGITQSPKYLFRKEGQNVTLSCEQNLNHDAMYWYRQDPGQGLRLIYYSQIVNDFQKGDIAEGYSVSREKKESFPLTVTSAQKNPTAFYLCASSIVEGGEQYFGPGTRLTVT.

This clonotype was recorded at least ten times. CDR3 loop: CASSLRGLYEQYF. CDR3 bases: TGTGCCAGCAGCTTAAGAGGGCTCTACGAGCAGTACTTC. The V call is TRBV7-9, the J call TRBJ2-7, with D possibly matching TRBD2 (5 bases). Germline values: CDR1 SEHNR, CDR2 FQNEAQ (reference sequence). The CDR3 runs 13 residues. Trimming stripped 2 bases from V and 3 bases from J, with 8 bases between.

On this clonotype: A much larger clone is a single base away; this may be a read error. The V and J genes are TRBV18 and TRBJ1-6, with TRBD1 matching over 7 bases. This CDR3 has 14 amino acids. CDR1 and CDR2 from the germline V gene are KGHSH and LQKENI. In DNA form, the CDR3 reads TGTGTCAGCTCACCGGTGCAGGGGGATTCACCCCTCCACTTT. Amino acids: CVSSPVQGDSPLHF.

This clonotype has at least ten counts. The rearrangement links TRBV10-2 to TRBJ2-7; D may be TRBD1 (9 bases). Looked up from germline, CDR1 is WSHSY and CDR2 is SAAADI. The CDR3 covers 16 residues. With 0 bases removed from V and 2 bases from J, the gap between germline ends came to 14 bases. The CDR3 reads CASSESTGGLAYEQYF. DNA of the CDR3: TGCGCCAGCAGTGAGTCGACAGGGGGACTAGCCTACGAGCAGTACTTC.

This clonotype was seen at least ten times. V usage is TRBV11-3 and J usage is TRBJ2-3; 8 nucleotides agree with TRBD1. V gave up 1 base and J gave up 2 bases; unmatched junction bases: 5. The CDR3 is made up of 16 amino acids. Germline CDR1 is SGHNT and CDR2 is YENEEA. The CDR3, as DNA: TGTGCCAGCAGCTTAGGATACAGGGGGTACACAGATACGCAGTATTTT. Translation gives CASSLGYRGYTDTQYF.

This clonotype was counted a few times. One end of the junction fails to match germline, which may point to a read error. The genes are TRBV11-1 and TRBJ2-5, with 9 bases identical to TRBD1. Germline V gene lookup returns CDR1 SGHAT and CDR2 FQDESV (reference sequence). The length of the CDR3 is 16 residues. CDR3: CASSQPPGQGKETQYF. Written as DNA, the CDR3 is TGCGCCAGCAGCCAACCCCCGGGACAGGGAAAAGAGACCCAGTACTTC.

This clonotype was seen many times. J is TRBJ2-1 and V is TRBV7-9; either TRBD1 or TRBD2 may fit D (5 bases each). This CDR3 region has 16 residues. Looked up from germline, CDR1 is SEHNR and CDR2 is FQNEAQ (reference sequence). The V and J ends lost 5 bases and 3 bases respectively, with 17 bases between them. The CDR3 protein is CASSQILGTDYNEQFF. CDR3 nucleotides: TGTGCCAGCAGCCAAATCCTCGGGACGGACTACAATGAGCAGTTCTTC.

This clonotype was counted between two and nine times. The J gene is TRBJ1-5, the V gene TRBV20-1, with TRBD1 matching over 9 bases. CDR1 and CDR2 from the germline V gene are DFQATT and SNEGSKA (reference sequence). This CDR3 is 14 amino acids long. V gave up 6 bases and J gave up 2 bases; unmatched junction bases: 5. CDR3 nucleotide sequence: TGCAGTGCAACAACAGGGGGCGGCAATCAGCCCCAGCATTTT. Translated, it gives CSATTGGGNQPQHF.

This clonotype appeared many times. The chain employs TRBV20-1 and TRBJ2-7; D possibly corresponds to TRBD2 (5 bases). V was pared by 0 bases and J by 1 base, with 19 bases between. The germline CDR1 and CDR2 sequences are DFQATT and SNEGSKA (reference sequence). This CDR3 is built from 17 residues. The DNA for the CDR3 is TGCAGTGCTAGAGATGAACGGGGATCACAAAGGTCCTACGAGCAGTACTTC. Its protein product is CSARDERGSQRSYEQYF.

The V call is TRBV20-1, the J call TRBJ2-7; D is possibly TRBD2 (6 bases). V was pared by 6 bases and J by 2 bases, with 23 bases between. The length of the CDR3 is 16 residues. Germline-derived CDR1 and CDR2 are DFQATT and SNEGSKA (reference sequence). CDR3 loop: CSASSSALARPYEQYF. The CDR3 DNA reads TGCAGTGCGTCCTCATCCGCGCTAGCGAGGCCCTACGAGCAGTACTTC.

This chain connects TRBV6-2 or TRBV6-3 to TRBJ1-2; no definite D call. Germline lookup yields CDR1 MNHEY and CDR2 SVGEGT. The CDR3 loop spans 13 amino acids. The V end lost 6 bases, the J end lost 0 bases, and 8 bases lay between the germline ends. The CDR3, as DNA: TGTGCCAGCAGCCCGGAGCCTAACTATGGCTACACCTTC. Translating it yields CASSPEPNYGYTF.